The source of this T cell receptor (beta chain) is a study of cytomegalovirus exposure and HLA in healthy donors. Using immunoSEQ multiplex PCR, the repertoire was profiled, and TCRdb retains in-frame clones only, with some absent. The repertoire holds over 100,000 clones, under 90% seen once, with over 3% in the top ten. This CDR3 region has 14 residues. The V gene lost 3 bases and the J gene lost 4 bases, with 12 bases spanning the gap. Germline CDR1 and CDR2: SEHNR and FQNEAQ (reference sequence). This clonotype originated in a man aged 30 to 45 in good health and CMV-seronegative. This rearrangement joins TRBV7-9 to TRBJ2-5; D is possibly TRBD1 (5 bases). Input material: PBMCs. The CDR3 DNA sequence: TGTGCCAGCAGCTTTGGGGCAGACCTAGAGACCCAGTACTTC. Translating gives CASSFGADLETQYF.